This T cell receptor (beta chain) originates from a study of T cell changes during pregnancy in multiple sclerosis. CDR1 and CDR2 from the germline V gene are SNHLY and FYNNEI. With 6 bases clipped from V and 2 bases from J, the junction kept 8 bases outside the gene matches. This CDR3 contains 17 residues. The protocol was immunoSEQ multiplex PCR, while the TCRdb copy is restricted to in-frame clones and leaves out a portion. The sample has about 51,000 clones, 90% to 95% seen once. The origin of this receptor is a female donor with multiple sclerosis, enrolled in a pregnancy study. V gene TRBV2 combines with J gene TRBJ1-6; 9 bases are shared with TRBD1. The sample was CD4+ T cells from peripheral blood mononuclear cells, taken in the second trimester of pregnancy. The CDR3 loop is CASRDDRGDTYNSPLHF. DNA for the CDR3: TGTGCCAGCAGGGATGACAGGGGGGATACCTATAATTCACCCCTCCACTTT.